This T cell receptor (beta chain) derives from a study of T cells expressing NK-cell markers. Whole-study findings and limits: The leading position in the CD3+CD56-NKG2C+ fraction of several donors also went to these clonotypes. In a group of 5 to 7 donors, dominant NKG2C+ clonotypes represented 1.0-7.0% of CD8+ T cells.

In the case of this clonotype: Its specificity is not known.

TCR beta cDNA was generated via 5'RACE template switching incorporating UMIs. TCRdb reprocessed the 5' RACE reads, with one entry per CDR3 protein and no DNA. Recorded for this sample: about 260,000 distinct CDR3 sequences. This clonotype was sampled from a woman between 18 and 70 years old in good health. The sample was blood T cells: a sorted CD56 or NKG2C T cell subset, CD4+ or CD8+ T cells, or bulk PBMC T cells (not recorded which).

This chain's CDR3 is CASTRATDTQYF. This chain links TRBV9 with TRBJ2-3. CDR3 length: 12 amino acids. CDR1 is SGDLS, CDR2 YYNGEE, per germline.